This TCR beta chain was profiled in a study of T cells in Graves' hyperthyroidism and ophthalmopathy. Researchers took RNA transcripts and amplified the TCR beta CDR3 regions from them. First-round RT-PCR targeting the TCR CDR3 was performed with the HTBI primer set. One entry per CDR3 protein results from TCRdb running MiXCR on the multiplex PCR reads. Seen here are about half a million distinct CDR3 sequences, roughly 16% observed once, and the top ten hold about 29%. This clonotype was found a few times. The germline CDR1 and CDR2 sequences are MGHRA and YSYEKL. CDR3 length: 15 amino acids. V shed 6 bases and J 3 bases; nucleotides not matched to a gene: 7.

The receptor was isolated from a woman aged 30 to 39 with Graves' ophthalmopathy. V gene TRBV4-1 combines with J gene TRBJ2-3, with TRBD1 identical over 9 bases. Sequencing was done on a sample of blood. CDR3 nucleotide sequence: TGCGCCAGCAGAATAACCGGGACAGGGACAGATACGCAGTATTTT. Translated, it gives CASRITGTGTDTQYF.